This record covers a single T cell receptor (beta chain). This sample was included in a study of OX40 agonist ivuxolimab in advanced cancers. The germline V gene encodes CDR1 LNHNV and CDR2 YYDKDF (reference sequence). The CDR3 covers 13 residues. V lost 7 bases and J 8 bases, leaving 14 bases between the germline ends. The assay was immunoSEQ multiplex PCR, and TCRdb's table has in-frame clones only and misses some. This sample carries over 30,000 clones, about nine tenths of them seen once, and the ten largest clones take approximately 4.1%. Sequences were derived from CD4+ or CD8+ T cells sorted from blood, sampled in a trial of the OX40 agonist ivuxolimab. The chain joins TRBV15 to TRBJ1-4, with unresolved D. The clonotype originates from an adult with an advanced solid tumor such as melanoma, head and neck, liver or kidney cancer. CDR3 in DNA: TGTGCCACCATGGAGGAAGGGAGGGAAAAACTGTTTTTT. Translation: CATMEEGREKLFF. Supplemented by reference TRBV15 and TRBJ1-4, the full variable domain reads DAMVIQNPRYQVTQFGKPVTLSCSQTLNHNVMYWYQQKSSQAPKLLFHYYDKDFNNEADTPDNFQSRRPNTSFCFLDIRSPGLGDTAMYLCATMEEGREKLFFGSGTQLSVL.